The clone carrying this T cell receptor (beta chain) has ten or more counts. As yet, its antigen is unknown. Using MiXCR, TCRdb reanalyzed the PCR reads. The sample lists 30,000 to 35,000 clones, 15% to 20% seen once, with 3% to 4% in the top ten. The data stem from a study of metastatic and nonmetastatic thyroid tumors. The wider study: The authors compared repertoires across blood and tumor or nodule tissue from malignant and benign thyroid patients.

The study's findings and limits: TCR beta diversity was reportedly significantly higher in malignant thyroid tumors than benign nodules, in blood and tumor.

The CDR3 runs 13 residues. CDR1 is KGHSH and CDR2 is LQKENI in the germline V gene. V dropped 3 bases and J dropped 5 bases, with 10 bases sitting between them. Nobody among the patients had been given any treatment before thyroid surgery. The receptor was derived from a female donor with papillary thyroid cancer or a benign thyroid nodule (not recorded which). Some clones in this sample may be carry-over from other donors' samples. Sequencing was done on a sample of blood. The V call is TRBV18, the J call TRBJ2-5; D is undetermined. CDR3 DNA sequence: TGTGCCAGCTCACCGAGTAATTGGGAGACCCAGTACTTC. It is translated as CASSPSNWETQYF.